This is a list of T cell receptor beta chains from one sample in a study of T cells in Graves' hyperthyroidism and ophthalmopathy. Each CDR3 protein gets one entry after TCRdb re-called the multiplex PCR reads with MiXCR. The table has some 490,000 distinct CDR3 sequences, 22% seen once. Sequencing used blood. These receptors originate from a woman aged 70-85 years with Graves' ophthalmopathy. The CDR3 runs from the conserved cysteine through the conserved F or W. The D gene is left open where the match is weak. Clone sizes are given selectively: once, few, many, or a class where the clone is expanded.

V gene	clone size	J gene	D gene	CDR3 length	CDR3 DNA	CDR3 protein
TRBV30	NA	TRBJ2-3	NA	13	TGTGCCTGGAATAAAGCTCAAACAGATACGCAGTATTTT	CAWNKAQTDTQYF
TRBV28	many	TRBJ1-2	NA	13	TGTGCCAGCAGCTCCTCGATGGGGGTTGGCTACACCTTC	CASSSSMGVGYTF
TRBV24-1	NA	TRBJ2-1	NA	15	TGTGCCACCAGTGATTTGGCTTTGCGGGGAGGTGAGCAGTTCTTC	CATSDLALRGGEQFF
TRBV19	few	TRBJ1-1	NA	13	TGTGCCACCGCGACCGGCCGCGGCACTGAAGCTTTCTTT	CATATGRGTEAFF
TRBV25-1	NA	TRBJ2-5	NA	15	TGTGCCAGCAGTGGCCTTGCGGGGTACCAAGAGACCCAGTACTTC	CASSGLAGYQETQYF
TRBV6-2/TRBV6-3	NA	TRBJ2-1	TRBD2	16	TGTGCCAGCAGTCCCCTGACTAGCGGGGCCTACAATGAGCAGTTCTTC	CASSPLTSGAYNEQFF
TRBV25-1	few	TRBJ1-2	TRBD1	13	TGTGCCAGCAGGGGGACAGGGGACTATGGCTACACCTTC	CASRGTGDYGYTF
TRBV24-1	NA	TRBJ1-2	NA	14	TGTGCCACCAGTGATGCCGCACAGAGCTATGGCTACACCTTC	CATSDAAQSYGYTF
TRBV7-2	NA	TRBJ2-7	NA	15	TGTGCCAGCAGCGTGGGTGCGGGTAGCTCCTACGAGCAGTACTTC	CASSVGAGSSYEQYF
TRBV13	few	TRBJ1-1	TRBD1	16	TGTGCCAGCAGCGCCAGACAGGGAAAGGGGACCACTGAAGCTTTCTTT	CASSARQGKGTTEAFF
TRBV19	NA	TRBJ1-1	NA	16	TGTGCCAGTAGTATAGGTATGAGACTGACTAACACTGAAGCTTTCTTT	CASSIGMRLTNTEAFF
TRBV30	few	TRBJ2-7	NA	14	TGTGCCTGGAGTATCGGGGGCGGCTCCTACGAGCAGTACTTC	CAWSIGGGSYEQYF
TRBV9	many	TRBJ2-3	TRBD2	19	TGTGCCAGCAGCGACTCCGGGACTAGCGGGAGATGGTACACAGATACGCAGTATTTT	CASSDSGTSGRWYTDTQYF
TRBV29-1	NA	TRBJ2-3	NA	15	TGCAGCGTTACCCCCCAGACCGCTAGCACAGATACGCAGTATTTT	CSVTPQTASTDTQYF
TRBV4-3	few	TRBJ2-7	TRBD2	18	TGCGCCAGCAGCCAAGATAGTTGGGGGCGGGAGGACTCCTACGAGCAGTACTTC	CASSQDSWGREDSYEQYF
TRBV28	few	TRBJ1-6	TRBD1	18	TGTGCCAGCAGTTATAACAGGGGGCGCGGGACCTATAATTCACCCCTCCACTTT	CASSYNRGRGTYNSPLHF
TRBV18	NA	TRBJ2-1	NA	13	TGTGCCAGCTCACCTCCTAGCGTCAATGAGCAGTTCTTC	CASSPPSVNEQFF
TRBV6-2/TRBV6-3	NA	TRBJ1-1	NA	13	TGTGCCGCAACTTCGGGAGGAGGGATTCAAACTTTCTTT	CAATSGGGIQTFF
TRBV6-1	few	TRBJ1-3	NA	14	TGTGCCAGCAGAGACGTTGGCTCTTTGGACACCATATATTTT	CASRDVGSLDTIYF
TRBV20-1	many	TRBJ2-3	NA	15	TGCAGTGCTGGGGACAACCGGGGAGGCACAGATACTCAGTATTTT	CSAGDNRGGTDTQYF
TRBV10-2	NA	TRBJ1-2	NA	11	TGCGCCAGCAGTGAACGGAATGGCTACACCTTC	CASSERNGYTF
TRBV6-1	many	TRBJ2-5	TRBD2	16	TGTGCCAGCAGGGACGGGACTAGCGGATACCAAGAGACCCAGTACTTC	CASRDGTSGYQETQYF
TRBV19	few	TRBJ1-2	NA	12	TGTGCCAGTAGTACTTTCGACAGCCGCTACACCTTC	CASSTFDSRYTF
TRBV7-2	NA	TRBJ2-1	TRBD2	19	TGTGCCAGCAGCTTAGCGCGGGCTAGCGGGTGGTTCTCCTACAATGAGCAGTTCTTC	CASSLARASGWFSYNEQFF
TRBV27	few	TRBJ2-1	TRBD2	18	TGTGCCAGCAGTGCGCCTAGCGGGAGGGCCTCACGGTACAATGAGCAGTTCTTC	CASSAPSGRASRYNEQFF
TRBV12-3/TRBV12-4	many	TRBJ1-5	NA	11	TGTGCCAGCAGTTGGGGGGGGGATCAGCATTTT	CASSWGGDQHF
TRBV5-1	few	TRBJ2-1	TRBD1	14	TGCGCCAGCAGTTCTGCACAGGGGGCAAATGAGCAGTTCTTC	CASSSAQGANEQFF
TRBV18	few	TRBJ2-5	NA	14	TGTGCCAGCTCACCACCCGCAGCGCAAGAGACCCAGTACTTC	CASSPPAAQETQYF
TRBV12-3/TRBV12-4	NA	TRBJ2-7	TRBD2	17	TGTGCCAGCAGTTTAGCGGAAGAAAGGCAGCGGGGCTACGAGCAGTACTTC	CASSLAEERQRGYEQYF
TRBV5-1	many	TRBJ1-1	NA	12	TGCGCCAGCAGCTTGGACTACACTGAAGCTTTCTTT	CASSLDYTEAFF
TRBV6-6	NA	TRBJ2-5	TRBD1	16	TGTGCCAGCAGTTACGCGAGGACAGGGGGGGAAGAGACCCAGTACTTC	CASSYARTGGEETQYF
TRBV2	many	TRBJ2-1	NA	13	TGTGCCAGCATGGGGTCCTCCTACAATGAGCAGTTCTTC	CASMGSSYNEQFF
TRBV28	few	TRBJ1-1	NA	15	TGTGCCAGCCCCCCACCTGGCCTTATAAACACTGAAGCTTTCTTT	CASPPPGLINTEAFF
TRBV4-2	NA	TRBJ2-3	NA	16	TGTGCCAGCAGCCAAGAGTGGCTAAATGAGTCAAATACGCAGTATTTT	CASSQEWLNESNTQYF
TRBV5-5	NA	TRBJ1-4	NA	14	TGTGCCAGCAGCCTCAGGCCAGGGAGAGAAAAACTGTTTTTT	CASSLRPGREKLFF
TRBV27	NA	TRBJ2-5	NA	13	TGTGCCAGCAGTGTCAGGGGAGGCGAGACCCAGTACTTC	CASSVRGGETQYF
TRBV12-3/TRBV12-4	NA	TRBJ1-4	NA	15	TGTGCCAGCAGTTTATTGGGTCCGCTAAGTAAAAAACTGTTTTTT	CASSLLGPLSKKLFF
TRBV3-1	few	TRBJ2-1	TRBD2	14	TGTGCCAGCAATCGGGCTAGCGGGACCAATGAGCAGTTCTTC	CASNRASGTNEQFF
TRBV6-6	few	TRBJ2-7	TRBD1	14	TGTGCCAGCAGTTACTCAGGGGGCCCTGGGGAGCAGTACTTC	CASSYSGGPGEQYF
TRBV2	NA	TRBJ1-2	TRBD1	13	TGTGCCAGCAGTGTCCGGACAGGGGACGGCTACACCTTC	CASSVRTGDGYTF
TRBV19	NA	TRBJ2-3	NA	14	TGTGCCAGTAGTATCCCAGGAGGCCTGGATACGCAGTATTTT	CASSIPGGLDTQYF
TRBV7-3	many	TRBJ2-3	TRBD2	14	TGTGCCAGCAGCCTCGGGACTAGCGGAGATACGCAGTATTTT	CASSLGTSGDTQYF
TRBV6-1	NA	TRBJ2-7	NA	15	TGTGCCAGCAGTGAAGTCGGGCAGGGTCCCTACGAGCAGTACTTC	CASSEVGQGPYEQYF
TRBV27	few	TRBJ2-1	NA	18	TGTGCCAGCAGTTTGGGCCGCGTAGCGCCTAGCTCCTACAATGAGCAGTTCTTC	CASSLGRVAPSSYNEQFF
TRBV5-1	NA	TRBJ2-5	NA	15	TGCGCCAGCAGCTTGGAAGGGAAGTACCAAGAGACCCAGTACTTC	CASSLEGKYQETQYF
TRBV10-3	few	TRBJ2-7	TRBD1	13	TGTGCCATCATGGGACAGACCTCTGGGGAGCAGTACTTC	CAIMGQTSGEQYF
TRBV2	few	TRBJ1-1	NA	15	TGTGCCAGCAGGGGAGTGGGTGTCATGAACACTGAAGCTTTCTTT	CASRGVGVMNTEAFF
TRBV5-1	few	TRBJ2-7	TRBD1	17	TGCGCCAGCAGCTTGGGGGACAGGTTAGGGGCCTCCTACGAGCAGTACTTC	CASSLGDRLGASYEQYF
TRBV3-1	many	TRBJ2-3	TRBD2	16	TGTGCCAGCAGCCACCGGGGACTAGCGAATGGAGATACGCAGTATTTT	CASSHRGLANGDTQYF
TRBV7-9	many	TRBJ2-1	TRBD2	18	TGTGCCAGCAGCCCGAGAGGACTAGCGGCCAGCTCCTACAATGAGCAGTTCTTC	CASSPRGLAASSYNEQFF
TRBV16	NA	TRBJ2-7	NA	12	TGTGCCAGCAGCGGGGCGGCTTACGAGCAGTACTTC	CASSGAAYEQYF
TRBV24-1	few	TRBJ2-5	NA	16	TGTGCCACCAGTGACGCTTTAGCGGAGGGGGCAGAGACCCAGTACTTC	CATSDALAEGAETQYF